These 2 T cell receptor beta chains were sequenced from one sample in a study of shared clonotypes between healthy human individuals (TCRdb year 2020). The protocol used for the library was the immunoSEQ multiplex PCR assay. TCRdb mirrors the immuneACCESS table, restricted to in-frame sequences. Some clones are absent from its copies; in checked studies, under half trace to an unresolved V gene, and the reason for the others is unknown. Across this sample there are roughly 2.2 million clones, with under 95% seen only once. Of the sample, approximately 0.39% falls within the top ten clones. The sample taken for sequencing was naive CD4+ T cells from PBMCs. Per the publication, the cell subset or site label means: CD45RA+ positively selected. Source of these receptors: a man between 18 and 35 years old in good health. Some clones in this sample may be carry-over from other donors' samples.

This chain joins TRBV6-5 and TRBJ1-2; no reliable D call. Trimming cost V 6 bases and J 4 bases, with 12 bases left between them. Germline CDR1 is MNHEY and CDR2 is SVGAGI. The length of the CDR3 is 13 residues. The CDR3 DNA reads TGTGCCAGCAGACTACGGAGCCCCTATGGCTACACCTTC. Protein product: CASRLRSPYGYTF.

V gene TRBV6-4 combines with J gene TRBJ2-7; D call uncertain. This CDR3 spans 13 amino acids. Trimming removed 4 bases at V and 6 bases at J, with 13 bases between. CDR1 is MRHNA and CDR2 is SNTAGT in the germline V gene. CDR3 in amino acids: CASSGQPGSEQYF. In DNA, the CDR3 is TGTGCCAGCAGTGGCCAACCCGGATCCGAGCAGTACTTC.